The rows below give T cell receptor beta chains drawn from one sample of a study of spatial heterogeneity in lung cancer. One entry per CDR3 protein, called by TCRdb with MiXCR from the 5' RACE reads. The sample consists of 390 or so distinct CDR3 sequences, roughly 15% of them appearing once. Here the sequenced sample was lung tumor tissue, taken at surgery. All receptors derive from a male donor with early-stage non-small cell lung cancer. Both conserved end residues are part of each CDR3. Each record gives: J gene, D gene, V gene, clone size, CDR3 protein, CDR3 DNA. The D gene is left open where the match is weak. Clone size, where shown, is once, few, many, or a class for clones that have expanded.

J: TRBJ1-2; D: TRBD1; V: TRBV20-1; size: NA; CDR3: CSARAPPGQGYGYTF; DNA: TGCAGTGCTAGAGCGCCCCCCGGACAGGGCTACGGCTACACCTTC
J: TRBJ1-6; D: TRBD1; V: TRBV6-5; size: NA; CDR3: CASSPTGPRSPLHF; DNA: TGTGCCAGCAGTCCGACAGGGCCGAGATCACCCCTCCACTTT
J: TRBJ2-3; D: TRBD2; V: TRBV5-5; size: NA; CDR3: CASTPTSGGSDTQYF; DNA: TGTGCCAGCACCCCGACTAGCGGGGGGTCAGATACGCAGTATTTT
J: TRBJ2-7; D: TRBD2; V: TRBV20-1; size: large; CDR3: CSASPVAGGPHEQYF; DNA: TGCAGTGCTAGTCCGGTAGCGGGAGGGCCCCACGAGCAGTACTTC
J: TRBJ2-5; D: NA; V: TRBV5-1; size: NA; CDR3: CASSLTETQYF; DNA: TGCGCCAGCAGCTTGACAGAGACCCAGTACTTC
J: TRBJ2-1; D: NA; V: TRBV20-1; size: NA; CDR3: CSAMTRPIGSSYNEQFF; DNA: TGCAGTGCTATGACCCGCCCAATTGGAAGCTCCTACAATGAGCAGTTCTTC
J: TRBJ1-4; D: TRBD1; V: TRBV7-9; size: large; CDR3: CASSSWTGRDEKLFF; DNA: TGTGCCAGCAGCTCTTGGACAGGGCGAGATGAAAAACTGTTTTTT
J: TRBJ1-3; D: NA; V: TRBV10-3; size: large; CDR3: CAIRDNSGNTIYF; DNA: TGTGCCATCAGAGATAACTCTGGAAACACCATATATTTT
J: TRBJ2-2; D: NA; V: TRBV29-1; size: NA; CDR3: CSVVGQNSNTGELFF; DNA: TGCAGCGTTGTAGGGCAGAATTCGAACACCGGGGAGCTTTTTTTT
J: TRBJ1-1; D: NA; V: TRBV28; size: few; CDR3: CASSLVRRNTEAFF; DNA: TGTGCCAGCAGTTTAGTGAGGAGGAACACTGAAGCTTTCTTT
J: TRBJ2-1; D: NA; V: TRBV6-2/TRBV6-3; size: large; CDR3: CASTSWGEQFF; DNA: TGTGCCAGCACTTCCTGGGGTGAGCAGTTCTTC
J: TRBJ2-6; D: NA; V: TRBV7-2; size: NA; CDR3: CASSQGNPGANVLTF; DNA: TGTGCCAGCAGCCAAGGAAATCCTGGGGCCAACGTCCTGACTTTC
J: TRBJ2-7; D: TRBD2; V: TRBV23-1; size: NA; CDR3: CASWTRECRVSSYEQYF; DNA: TGCGCCAGCTGGACTAGAGAGTGTCGGGTCAGTTCCTACGAGCAGTACTTC
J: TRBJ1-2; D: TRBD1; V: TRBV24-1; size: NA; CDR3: CATSDTMTGRGYTF; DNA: TGTGCCACCAGTGATACTATGACAGGGCGAGGCTACACCTTC
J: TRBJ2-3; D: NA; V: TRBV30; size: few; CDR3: CAWSSPDRTDTQYF; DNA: TGTGCCTGGAGTTCCCCGGACCGCACAGATACGCAGTATTTT
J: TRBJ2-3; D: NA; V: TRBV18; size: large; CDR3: CASSPPRPEGDTQYF; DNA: TGTGCCAGCTCACCACCCCGTCCGGAGGGAGATACGCAGTATTTT